The T cell receptor (beta chain) under discussion was sequenced for a study of blood T cell repertoires in COVID-19 (TCRdb year 2020). As for the study more broadly: Collaborator samples came from the United States, Italy and Spain and covered acute and convalescent phases of COVID-19. The material from the prospective study consisted of cDNA or gDNA derived from T cells, B-cell-depleted T cells, or PBMCs. Deeply sampled blood TCRbeta repertoires from subjects exposed to, actively infected with, or recovered from COVID-19 were included in the dataset. The repertoires were released in a freely available public database intended as a resource for research on the immune response to SARS-CoV-2. Nearly every sample came with metadata listing a de-identified subject ID, COVID-19 status, age in years and sex. Where available, HLA class I and class II types were obtained from metadata supplied by the sample provider rather than from assay-based typing. The samples were drawn from two sources: the first 160 participants of the ongoing ImmuneRACE study, and about 1,300 subjects contributed by 6 global collaborators.

Whole blood was collected in K2EDTA tubes by collaborating institutions according to the institutions' own protocols. Collaborator samples were shipped for TCRbeta analysis as frozen whole blood, isolated PBMCs, or DNA extracted from either sample type. On the study overall, not on this receptor specifically: How much clinical and demographic metadata was included differed by source and by participant, and the metadata was provided uncurated.

TCRbeta CDR3 regions were amplified from genomic DNA using the immunoSEQ Assay, a bias-controlled multiplex PCR. Per the authors' processing: The number of nucleated cells in each sample was estimated from the amplification of reference gene primers within the assay. To quantify the absolute abundance of each unique TCRbeta CDR3 rearrangement, sequence reads were collapsed and filtered. For each sample, productive Simpson clonality was calculated as the square root of Simpson's diversity index across productive rearrangements. TCRdb provides this immuneACCESS table in a form limited to in-frame rearrangements. Some clones are lacking; in checked studies, under half of them reflect an unresolved V gene, and why the rest are absent is not known. The V and J calls and the clone size are those of that table, but D and trimming were determined from the DNA. This sample has about 150,000 clones in its table, and more than 80% of those were observed once. The ten biggest clones cover 7.5% to 9.5% of the sample.

The CDR3 runs 14 residues from the cysteine to the phenylalanine. Of all the DNA, just the CDR3 is kept, 42 bases in frame from base 1. Trimming at the junction amounts to 8 bases on V and 0 bases on J, and the germline ends lie 11 bases apart. Reading the germline V gene gives CDR1 SNHLY and CDR2 FYNNEI. Details on this clone: Its cognate antigen has yet to be identified. Qualities for individual bases were not recorded, and no much larger clone is one base off.

Sequenced sample: peripheral blood. The V gene is TRBV2 and the J gene is TRBJ1-5; the D region possibly corresponds to TRBD1 (5 bases align). The receptor was derived from a human donor with acute or convalescent COVID-19. The donor label of this sample is uncertain. The CDR3 protein: CASETADSNQPQHF. The DNA sequence is given as TGTGCCAGCGAGACAGCAGATAGCAATCAGCCCCAGCATTTT.